This entry concerns a single T cell receptor beta chain. This sample is part of a study of blood T cell repertoires in COVID-19. Recruits, aged about 18 to 100 years, lived in 20 to 30 US areas. This CDR3 is built from 14 residues. The V gene end was trimmed by 5 bases and the J gene end by 8 bases; junction bases not matched to a gene: 8. Germline values: CDR1 MNHEY, CDR2 SVGAGI. The protocol was immunoSEQ multiplex PCR, while the TCRdb copy is restricted to in-frame clones and leaves out a portion. The sample contains 400,000 to 550,000 clones, roughly 85% of which appear only once. This clonotype was sampled from a woman between 18 and 29 years old with acute COVID-19. The sample taken for sequencing was PBMCs or T cells enriched from blood (not recorded which). V and J are TRBV6-5 and TRBJ1-5, with 8 bases aligning to TRBD1. The CDR3 DNA follows: TGTGCCAGCAGTCCAATGGAGGACAGGGAGCCCCAGCATTTT. It specifies CASSPMEDREPQHF.